The rows below give T cell receptor beta chains drawn from one sample of a study of blood T cell repertoires in COVID-19. Repertoires were generated with immunoSEQ multiplex PCR, while TCRdb's copy carries only in-frame clones and drops some. The profile shows 180,000 or so clones, about 89% of them singletons. Sequencing was carried out using PBMCs or T cells enriched from blood (not recorded which). The receptors come from a woman between 18 and 29 years old who had recovered from COVID-19. Each CDR3 is given with its conserved first and last residue. Fields, in order: D gene, V gene, J gene, clone size, CDR3 DNA, CDR3 protein. The D gene is left open where the match is weak. Clone size, where shown, is once, few, many, or a class for clones that have expanded.

d_call: TRBD2
v_call: TRBV14
j_call: TRBJ2-5
clone_size: once
cdr3_nt: TGTGCCAGCAGCCAAGATGGGGTCCGGCGCGGGAGGGTCGTAGAATCAGAGACCCAGTACTTC
cdr3_aa: CASSQDGVRRGRVVESETQYF

d_call: TRBD1
v_call: TRBV12-5
j_call: TRBJ1-4
clone_size: .
cdr3_nt: TGTGCTAGTGGGCAACAGGGGACGGGGTTCGAAAAACTGTTTTTT
cdr3_aa: CASGQQGTGFEKLFF

d_call: TRBD2
v_call: TRBV5-4
j_call: TRBJ2-7
clone_size: .
cdr3_nt: TGTGCCAGCAGCTTGAATCGTGGGAGGGGCTCCTACGAGCAGTACTTC
cdr3_aa: CASSLNRGRGSYEQYF

d_call: .
v_call: TRBV12-5
j_call: TRBJ1-1
clone_size: .
cdr3_nt: TGTGCTAGTGAAGGCTCGCGGGGGAACACTGAAGCTTTCTTT
cdr3_aa: CASEGSRGNTEAFF

d_call: .
v_call: TRBV3-1/TRBV3-2
j_call: TRBJ1-4
clone_size: .
cdr3_nt: TGTGCCAGCAGCCTAGCGGGACCCCACCTGGGGACTAATGAAAAACTGTTTTTT
cdr3_aa: CASSLAGPHLGTNEKLFF

d_call: TRBD1
v_call: TRBV28
j_call: TRBJ2-3
clone_size: .
cdr3_nt: TGTGCCAGCAGTTTGGGACAGAACACAGATACGCAGTATTTT
cdr3_aa: CASSLGQNTDTQYF

d_call: .
v_call: TRBV30
j_call: TRBJ2-7
clone_size: .
cdr3_nt: TGTGCCTGGAGAAGGACAGTAACCGAGCAGTACTTC
cdr3_aa: CAWRRTVTEQYF

d_call: .
v_call: TRBV28
j_call: TRBJ1-4
clone_size: .
cdr3_nt: TGTGCCAGCAGTTTATTGGGAGCTGAAAAACTGTTTTTT
cdr3_aa: CASSLLGAEKLFF

d_call: TRBD1
v_call: TRBV28
j_call: TRBJ1-6
clone_size: .
cdr3_nt: TGTGCCAGCAGTCCCCCAGTAGGGACAGGGAAACGCTCCTATAATTCACCCCTCCACTTT
cdr3_aa: CASSPPVGTGKRSYNSPLHF

d_call: .
v_call: TRBV4-1
j_call: TRBJ2-1
clone_size: .
cdr3_nt: TGCGCCAGCAGCCAATCGTCAGTCAGGGCCAGTCTAGCGCGAGCGAACAATGAGCAGTTCTTC
cdr3_aa: CASSQSSVRASLARANNEQFF

d_call: TRBD2
v_call: TRBV2
j_call: TRBJ2-7
clone_size: .
cdr3_nt: TGTGCCAGCACGGGCGGGGGGGCCTACGAGCAGTACTTC
cdr3_aa: CASTGGGAYEQYF

d_call: TRBD1
v_call: TRBV7-9
j_call: TRBJ1-1
clone_size: .
cdr3_nt: TGTGCCAGCAGTCCTCCGCGACAGGGTAGGTACATGAACACTGAAGCTTTCTTT
cdr3_aa: CASSPPRQGRYMNTEAFF

d_call: .
v_call: TRBV18
j_call: TRBJ1-4
clone_size: .
cdr3_nt: TGTGCCAGCTCAGCTTCCGGGAATGAAAAACTGTTTTTT
cdr3_aa: CASSASGNEKLFF